The 24 T cell receptor beta chains below come from one sample, sequenced in a study of T-cell reconstitution after alpha-beta-depleted transplantation in children. Unique molecular identifiers were built into the TCRbeta library. A single record per CDR3 protein comes from TCRdb applying MiXCR to the PCR reads. This sample has 90,000 to 95,000 distinct CDR3 sequences; 10% to 15% occur once, and the top ten carry roughly 13%. The material sequenced was PBMCs from the stem cell graft donor, taken from the stem cell graft. These receptors came from a human donor who donated a stem cell graft to a child with inherited bone marrow failure.

This clonotype occurred many times. This chain joins TRBV5-1 and TRBJ2-1; 9 bases agree with TRBD2. The CDR3 length is 16 residues. The V and J ends lost 0 bases and 10 bases, in that order; junction bases with no gene match: 11. CDR1 SGHRS and CDR2 YFSETQ come from the germline V gene. CDR3 coding DNA: TGCGCCAGCAGCTTGGGACTAGCGGTTGGTCTGGGGGAGCAGTTCTTC. This gives the protein CASSLGLAVGLGEQFF.

This clonotype was observed at least ten times. The chain links TRBV7-6 to TRBJ2-3; maybe TRBD2 (6 bases). Deletions cut 1 base from V and 1 base from J, with 12 bases between. This CDR3 comprises 16 residues. CDR1 and CDR2 from the germline V gene are SGHVS and FNYEAQ. CDR3 region: CASSLGRGSGTDTQYF. The CDR3 coding sequence is TGTGCCAGCAGCTTAGGTCGGGGGTCGGGCACAGATACGCAGTATTTT.

Ten or more counts support this clonotype. The chain employs TRBV3-1 and TRBJ2-5; TRBD1 matches 9 bases. There are 19 residues in the CDR3. Germline V lookup: CDR1 LGHDT, CDR2 YNNKEL (reference sequence). Trimming at V came to 5 bases and at J to 0 bases, leaving 16 bases not matched to a gene. CDR3 amino acids: CASSSRPRLDRGDQETQYF. CDR3 sequence (DNA): TGTGCCAGCAGCTCGAGACCCCGATTGGACAGGGGTGACCAAGAGACCCAGTACTTC.

The V call is TRBV5-3, the J call TRBJ2-1, with TRBD2 identical over 7 bases. TRBV5-3 is marked as an open reading frame, function uncertain. The CDR3 length is 18 residues. The trim removed 4 bases at V and 3 bases at J, leaving 16 bases unmatched. The CDR3, as DNA: TGTGCCAGAAGCCCTAGCGGTCGGCAGGGAAATAACTACAATGAGCAGTTCTTC. Translating it yields CARSPSGRQGNNYNEQFF.

This clonotype was detected many times. The chain uses TRBV20-1 and TRBJ2-2, with 7 bases that match TRBD2. The CDR3 loop spans 15 amino acids. From germline, CDR1 is DFQATT and CDR2 SNEGSKA (reference sequence). V lost 2 bases to trimming and J lost 5 bases; unmatched junction nucleotides: 8. The CDR3 nucleotides read TGCAGTGCTAGAACAGCGGGAAGGAGTACCGGGGAGCTGTTTTTT. This encodes CSARTAGRSTGELFF.

As for this clonotype: Compared with germline, one end of the junction differs, possibly owing to a read error. The chain carries TRBV5-1 and TRBJ2-3, with TRBD2 identical over 8 bases. The germline CDR1 and CDR2 sequences are SGHRS and YFSETQ. CDR3 length: 16 residues. The CDR3 bases are TGCGCCAGCAGCCCGGAACCGGGAGGGCCTACAGATAAGCAGTATTTT. Residues: CASSPEPGGPTDKQYF.

This clonotype showed up many times. The rearrangement joins TRBV20-1 to TRBJ2-5; TRBD1 or TRBD2 may be the D gene (5 bases each). Germline V lookup: CDR1 DFQATT, CDR2 SNEGSKA (reference sequence). The CDR3 consists of 14 residues. The V gene lost 2 bases and the J gene lost 4 bases, with 14 bases spanning the gap. The CDR3 loop reads CSARKRGPLETQYF. CDR3 coding DNA: TGCAGTGCTAGAAAGAGGGGACCCCTAGAGACCCAGTACTTC.

This clonotype was recorded at least ten times. This chain connects TRBV5-1 to TRBJ1-2; TRBD1 aligns across 8 bases. J gave up 1 base and V 0 bases, and 14 bases lay outside the gene matches. Germline V gene data show CDR1 as SGHRS and CDR2 as YFSETQ. This CDR3 comprises 19 residues. CDR3 nucleotides: TGCGCCAGCAGCTTGGTTGTCCGGGACAGGAAGTTCTTTAACTATGGCTACACCTTC. Its translation is CASSLVVRDRKFFNYGYTF. Full variable domain (missing parts from reference TRBV5-1 and TRBJ1-2): KAGVTQTPRYLIKTRGQQVTLSCSPISGHRSVSWYQQTPGQGLQFLFEYFSETQRNKGNFPGRFSGRQFSNSRSEMNVSTLELGDSALYLCASSLVVRDRKFFNYGYTFGSGTRLTVV.

This clonotype was seen at least ten times. This sequence joins TRBV20-1 and TRBJ2-4, with D possibly matching TRBD2 (6 bases). The CDR3 loop spans 12 amino acids. CDR1 is DFQATT and CDR2 is SNEGSKA in the germline V gene (reference sequence). The V end lost 6 bases, the J end lost 9 bases, and 15 bases lay between the germline ends. Written as DNA, the CDR3 is TGCAGTGCATCGAGGGGCGGGATCATTCAGTACTTC. This sequence encodes CSASRGGIIQYF.

In this sample, this clonotype turned up many times. The rearrangement joins TRBV6-2 or TRBV6-3 to TRBJ2-1; the D gene is possibly TRBD1 (6 bases). This CDR3 is 14 amino acids long. The V gene lost 5 bases and the J gene lost 5 bases, with 13 bases spanning the gap. The germline V gene encodes CDR1 MNHEY and CDR2 SVGEGT. CDR3 in amino acids: CASSGYRAHNEQFF. The CDR3 region has the DNA TGTGCCAGCAGTGGGTACAGGGCCCACAATGAGCAGTTCTTC.

This clonotype was observed at least ten times. This chain links TRBV21-1 with TRBJ2-1; the table's TRBD2 call for D was not verified on the DNA. TRBV21-1 is noted as a pseudogene. The CDR3 extends over 17 amino acids. The chain's CDR3 is CASSKGGTSDLYNEQFF. DNA of the CDR3: TGTGCCAGCAGCAAAGGAGGTACTAGCGACCTTTACAATGAGCAGTTCTTC.

This clonotype was found many times. V and J are TRBV7-2 and TRBJ2-5; 7 bases agree with TRBD1. The CDR3 loop spans 15 amino acids. Trimming took 1 base from V and 5 from J; bases not matched to a gene: 7. CDR1 SGHTA and CDR2 FQGNSA come from the germline V gene. The CDR3 region is CASSLGGGLWETQYF. CDR3 nucleotides: TGTGCCAGCAGCTTAGGAGGGGGCCTCTGGGAGACCCAGTACTTC.

Many counts were recorded for this clonotype. This chain joins TRBV11-2 and TRBJ2-3, with TRBD1 matching 10 bases. The germline V gene encodes CDR1 SGHAT and CDR2 FQNNGV. This CDR3 comprises 16 residues. Trimming took 5 bases from V and 0 from J; bases not matched to a gene: 5. CDR3 nucleotide sequence: TGTGCCAGCAGCCTACGACAGGGGGCCAGCACAGATACGCAGTATTTT. Translation gives CASSLRQGASTDTQYF.

In its sample, this clonotype was seen many times. The rearrangement links TRBV7-3 to TRBJ2-3, with 7 bases lining up with TRBD2. The CDR3 extends over 14 amino acids. Germline values: CDR1 SGHTA, CDR2 FQGTGA. The trim removed 5 bases at V and 5 bases at J, leaving 7 bases unmatched. Here the CDR3 reads CASSPVGGRDTQYF. CDR3 bases: TGTGCCAGCAGCCCCGTCGGGGGGAGAGATACGCAGTATTTT.

This clonotype was detected ten times or more. The V gene is TRBV5-4, the J gene TRBJ2-3, with 11 bases aligning to TRBD2. V lost 0 bases, J lost 0 bases, and 0 bases stayed unmatched. Germline V gene lookup returns CDR1 SGHNT and CDR2 YYREEE (reference sequence). The length of the CDR3 is 16 residues. The CDR3 region is CASSLGTSGSTDTQYF. The DNA of the CDR3 is TGTGCCAGCAGCTTGGGGACTAGCGGGAGCACAGATACGCAGTATTTT.

Ten or more counts support this clonotype. This chain connects TRBV9 to TRBJ2-3, with D maybe TRBD1 (5 bases). The length of the CDR3 is 14 residues. Trimming took 4 bases from V and 1 from J, leaving 10 bases between them. Per the germline V gene, CDR1 is SGDLS and CDR2 is YYNGEE. CDR3 nucleotides: TGTGCCAGCAGCCCCCAGACAGGCACAGATACGCAGTATTTT. Translation: CASSPQTGTDTQYF.

The gene calls are TRBV2 and TRBJ1-1; no clear D. V shed 6 bases and J shed 5 bases, with 16 bases lying between them. The CDR3 contains 14 residues. CDR1 and CDR2 (germline): SNHLY, FYNNEI. The CDR3 spells CASRPFGRGTEAFF. Written as DNA, the CDR3 is TGTGCCAGCAGACCCTTTGGACGTGGGACTGAAGCTTTCTTT.

This clonotype appeared many times. The rearrangement joins TRBV5-1 to TRBJ2-7; possibly TRBD1 or TRBD2 for D (5 bases each). The CDR3 has 16 residues. V gave up 4 bases and J gave up 7 bases, with 24 bases separating them. Per the germline V gene, CDR1 is SGHRS and CDR2 is YFSETQ. The CDR3 coding sequence is TGCGCCAGCAGCAAGCAGGGTGACGCCGGGACGAAGGAGCAGTACTTC. Translation: CASSKQGDAGTKEQYF.

This clonotype occurred a few times. J is TRBJ2-7 and V is TRBV20-1, with TRBD2 matching over 9 bases. V dropped 0 bases and J dropped 4; count of bases not matched to a gene: 1. The CDR3 sequence is 13 residues long. In germline, CDR1 is DFQATT, CDR2 SNEGSKA (reference sequence). The CDR3 sequence is CSARERGGYEQYF. The CDR3 nucleotides are TGCAGTGCTAGAGAGCGGGGGGGGTACGAGCAGTACTTC.

This chain connects TRBV6-2 or TRBV6-3 to TRBJ1-2; TRBD1 agrees at 7 bases. The CDR3 is made up of 16 amino acids. Trimming cost V 5 bases and J 7 bases; bases outside gene matches: 16. The V gene's germline CDR1 is MNHEY and CDR2 SVGEGT. CDR3 DNA: TGTGCCAGCAGTAGGATTCCGACAGGGCAATCGGCTGGCTACACCTTC. It specifies CASSRIPTGQSAGYTF.

This clonotype showed up many times. The chain carries TRBV28 and TRBJ1-4; TRBD1 aligns across 8 bases. The CDR3 length is 15 residues. V lost 4 bases, J lost 8 bases, and 9 bases stayed unmatched. Germline CDR1 and CDR2: MDHEN and SYDVKM. The DNA of the CDR3 is TGTGCCAGCAGTTCCGCAGGGGGCGCGCGGGAAAAACTGTTTTTT. Its protein product is CASSSAGGAREKLFF.

This clonotype was seen repeatedly, ten times or more. The J gene is TRBJ2-1, the V gene TRBV20-1; a possible D gene is TRBD2 (5 bases). Trimming removed 0 bases from V and 0 bases from J, with 15 bases in between. The CDR3 spans 17 residues. Germline CDR1 and CDR2: DFQATT and SNEGSKA (reference sequence). CDR3 protein: CSARDMRAVSSYNEQFF. The CDR3 DNA sequence: TGCAGTGCTAGAGATATGCGGGCCGTTAGCTCCTACAATGAGCAGTTCTTC.

This clonotype was counted at least ten times. J is TRBJ2-7 and V is TRBV5-6; a weak D match, TRBD2 (5 bases). Trimming cost V 6 bases and J 8 bases, with 24 bases left between them. In germline, CDR1 is SGHDT, CDR2 YYEEEE. The CDR3 contains 15 residues. Here the CDR3 reads CASTWGGSFAAKQYF. CDR3 nucleotides: TGTGCCAGCACCTGGGGTGGGAGTTTTGCCGCTAAGCAGTACTTC.

The chain combines TRBV5-8 with TRBJ2-7; 7 bases agree with TRBD1. Looked up from germline, CDR1 is SGHTS and CDR2 is YDEGEE. The CDR3 is 15 amino acids. Trimming cost V 5 bases and J 3 bases; bases outside gene matches: 11. The CDR3 is CASSFDRERDYEQYF. The CDR3 DNA is TGTGCCAGCAGTTTCGACAGGGAAAGGGACTACGAGCAGTACTTC.